This TCR beta chain stems from a study of sequential checkpoint blockade in melanoma. Overall study: Arm A got nivolumab then ipilimumab; arm B the reverse, 1:1.

Generated by immunoSEQ multiplex PCR, the TCRdb table keeps only in-frame clones and is missing some. Here the sample spans roughly 5,100 clones, about 79% being singletons. Treatment specified: randomized to nivolumab then ipilimumab (arm A) or the reverse (arm B). DNA-damaging chemotherapy had not been given to any patient beforehand. From thawed PBMCs, live CD3+CD8+ cells negative for CD19 and CD56 were sorted. Germline-derived CDR1 and CDR2 are MDHEN and SYDVKM. Trimming shortened V by 3 bases and J by 0 bases, and 11 bases separated the two germline ends. This CDR3 comprises 15 residues. This specimen consisted of CD8+ T cells sorted from blood (inferred from file names), obtained from a patient given nivolumab and ipilimumab in sequence. This sequence originates from a human patient with melanoma. Some clones in this sample may be carry-over from other donors' samples. This chain connects TRBV28 to TRBJ1-2; maybe TRBD1 (6 bases). CDR3: CASSFQGGANYGYTF. DNA of the CDR3: TGTGCCAGCAGTTTCCAAGGGGGAGCTAACTATGGCTACACCTTC.